The T cell receptor (beta chain) described here comes from a study of neurological immune-mediated disorders. The authors produced cDNA by 5'RACE using 10-nucleotide random UMIs. TCRdb re-analysed the 5' RACE reads in MiXCR, keeping a single row per CDR3 protein. The repertoire holds some 29,000 distinct CDR3 sequences, with more than 6.5% as singletons. Germline assignment: CDR1 MNHEY and CDR2 SVGEGT. The CDR3 has 14 amino acids. The V gene end was trimmed by 5 bases and the J gene end by 6 bases; junction bases not matched to a gene: 5. In its sample, this clonotype was seen many times. This clonotype was obtained from a woman aged 50 to 60 in good health. Sequenced: PBMCs. This chain links TRBV6-2 or TRBV6-3 with TRBJ2-1; 9 positions match TRBD2. Written as DNA, the CDR3 is TGTGCCAGCAGTCCCTGGACTAGCGCCAATGAGCAGTTCTTC. The encoded protein is CASSPWTSANEQFF.